This TCR beta chain stems from a study of identical twins (dated by TCRdb to 2015 to 2016). About the full investigation: TCR alpha and beta repertoires from monozygotic twins, unrelated adults of various ages and cord blood were deep-sequenced to test whether fetal clonotypes persist. To rule out contamination, replicate twin experiments were performed at different times with different library preparation protocols.

Only healthy Caucasian donors were included. Miltenyi CD45RO+ enrichment and human naive T-cell isolation kits were used to isolate memory (CD45RO+) and naive T cells from PBMC. V lost 4 bases and J lost 4 bases; the stretch between them is 8 bases long. Measured from the cysteine to the phenylalanine, the CDR3 is 13 residues long. The kept DNA is CDR3 alone, 39 bases in frame from the first base. The CDR1 and CDR2 encoded by the germline V gene (reference sequence) are LNHDA and SQIVND. This clonotype occurred a few times. The antigen this receptor binds is unknown. Per-base quality was not reported, and no clone a single base away is much larger than it. Receptor amplification or capture employed 5' RACE. Sequenced using an Illumina HiSeq 2000. Template switching introduced a universal primer binding site; the final cDNA contained a unique molecular identifier, enabling accurate counting of TCR cDNA molecules. Specific primers in the conserved constant-segment region were used to synthesize first-strand cDNA for the TCR alpha and beta chains. To control for contamination, every cDNA library carried two barcodes: a SMART-Mk sample barcode plus Illumina barcodes. TruSeq adapter sequences and Illumina sample barcodes were added in two successive PCR steps. The TCR alpha and beta cDNA libraries were sequenced on the Illumina HiSeq platform using custom primers. The original methods were these. Raw reads were processed with MiGEC to extract unique molecular identifiers, and MiXCR was used to determine CDR3 positions. Recombination models were inferred per individual with the repgenHMM and IGoR tools using an EM algorithm. The analysis of shared clonotypes was done with the tcR package in R, with sharing normalized by the product of cloneset sizes. To study raw recombination without the effects of thymic and clonal selection, out-of-frame nonproductive sequences were analyzed. Clones were called with MiXCR by TCRdb after fastp trimmed the public reads at Q25, and only in-frame beta chains were retained. Each CDR3 protein appears once, grouped with its most common genes and DNA. These V and J calls rely on TCRdb rather than the paper's analysis. This sample lists around 100,000 distinct CDR3 sequences; around 5.5% were detected once. Around 12% of the sample goes to the ten largest clones.

Findings and caveats that apply to the study as a whole: In monozygotic twins, recombination models systematically underestimated out-of-frame TCR alpha sharing, but the models matched the sharing seen between unrelated individuals. Excess twin sharing in beta out-of-frame sequences was weaker because fewer shared sequences lowered the signal-to-noise ratio. Abundant cord blood beta clonotypes carried fewer insertions; young adult naive repertoires showed a weaker similar trend, while memory repertoires showed none. Invariant T cells such as MAIT and iNKT could partly confound zero-insertion analyses, though diverse VJ usage argued against this for most clonotypes. Compared with coincidental sharing between unrelated individuals, out-of-frame TCR alpha sequences shared between twins showed an excess of sequences with low generation probability. Because the same donors could not be followed over many years, the conclusions relied on cross-sectional statistical analysis.

The sequence was collected from a woman in her forties or fifties in good health. The sequence links TRBV19 to TRBJ1-5, with the D gene too uncertain to name. Sequencing was carried out using memory T cells sorted from blood. The intended sense of this specimen's cell subset or site label: CD45RO+ enriched T cells. This receptor carries the CDR3 CASSTQINQPQHF. The DNA is as follows: TGTGCCAGTAGTACGCAGATTAATCAGCCCCAGCATTTT.